This TCR beta chain comes out of a study of Ad26.COV2.S vaccination and SARS-CoV-2 variants. Overall study context: Donor was assigned to the Ad26.COV2.S arm of trial COV1001.

Comments on this clone: Its target is not known.

Notes on the study in general: The analyses of TCR breadth and depth may have understated the size of total T cell responses.

Treatment indicated: about 20 received Ad26.COV2.S at low or high dose, single or two shots; 5 received placebo; per-sample allocation not given. Day 63 after the first vaccine or placebo injection was the time point for sampling. This adult donor, from Boston, was 18-55 years old. Vaccination employed an Ad26 vector expressing the Wuhan-strain SARS-CoV-2 spike. CDR1 and CDR2 from the germline V gene are SGDLS and YYNGEE. V lost 7 bases, J lost 3 bases, and 7 bases stayed unmatched. The CDR3 runs 14 residues. Assay: immunoSEQ multiplex PCR; the TCRdb copy retains only in-frame clones and omits some. Of about 680,000 clones in the sample, 89% were seen once.

The specimen was peripheral blood, collected in a trial of Ad26.COV2.S vaccine versus placebo. The chain is built from TRBV9 and TRBJ2-3, with 8 bases matching TRBD2. The source of this sequence is a person between 18 and 65 years old who received the Ad26.COV2.S COVID-19 vaccine or a placebo. In nucleotides, the CDR3 is TGTGCCAGCGCCTTCGCGGGGGGAACAGATACGCAGTATTTT. This gives the protein CASAFAGGTDTQYF.